This is a list of T cell receptor beta chains from one sample in a study of blood T cell repertoires in COVID-19. The method was immunoSEQ multiplex PCR; TCRdb's version includes in-frame clones alone and lacks a portion of them. The sample has about 120,000 clones, around 82% seen once. The specimen sequenced was peripheral blood. The receptors stem from a human donor in a cohort sampled during active COVID-19. Each CDR3 is given with its conserved first and last residue. D genes are given only for firm matches. The size field is filled for only some rows; it gives once, few, many or a size class.

V	J	size	D	CDR3	DNA
TRBV4-3	TRBJ2-3	.	TRBD2	CASSQETSKSTDTQYF	TGCGCCAGCAGCCAAGAGACTAGCAAGAGCACAGATACGCAGTATTTT
TRBV19	TRBJ1-5	.	.	CASSPRGGGTYSGNQPQHF	TGTGCCAGTAGTCCCCGTGGTGGAGGGACCTATAGTGGCAATCAGCCCCAGCATTTT
TRBV5-1	TRBJ2-3	.	.	CASSLEGQGKLTDTQYF	TGCGCCAGCAGCTTGGAGGGGCAGGGGAAACTCACAGATACGCAGTATTTT
TRBV2	TRBJ2-2	.	TRBD1	CASQDRGRTGELFF	TGTGCCAGCCAGGACAGGGGGCGCACCGGGGAGCTGTTTTTT
TRBV6-5	TRBJ1-3	.	TRBD1	CASSKTGAGNTIYF	TGTGCCAGCAGTAAAACAGGGGCTGGAAACACCATATATTTT
TRBV9	TRBJ2-1	.	.	CASSGSRGRGNEQFF	TGTGCCAGCAGCGGGAGCAGGGGAAGAGGTAATGAGCAGTTCTTC
TRBV2	TRBJ1-5	.	.	CASSREQEGQPQHF	TGTGCCAGCAGCCGGGAGCAGGAGGGTCAGCCCCAGCATTTT
TRBV5-1	TRBJ1-4	.	TRBD1	CASTPGTGDEKLFF	TGCGCCAGCACCCCCGGGACAGGGGATGAAAAACTGTTTTTT
TRBV7-2	TRBJ2-1	.	.	CASSQWWTQGEQFF	TGTGCCAGCAGCCAGTGGTGGACCCAGGGGGAGCAGTTCTTC
TRBV7-2	TRBJ2-7	.	.	CASSSLGAGAYEQYF	TGTGCCAGCAGCTCCCTTGGGGCTGGCGCCTACGAGCAGTACTTC
TRBV7-9	TRBJ1-2	.	.	CASTLGTRNYGYTF	TGTGCCAGCACCCTAGGGACTCGTAACTATGGCTACACCTTC
TRBV6-2/TRBV6-3	TRBJ1-6	.	.	CASSRQIHNSPLHF	TGTGCCAGCAGCAGACAGATTCATAATTCACCCCTCCACTTT
TRBV2	TRBJ2-3	.	TRBD1	CASSEVQGALTDTQYF	TGTGCCAGCAGTGAGGTACAGGGGGCGCTGACAGATACGCAGTATTTT
TRBV28	TRBJ2-3	.	TRBD2	CASRLAGEYDTQYF	TGTGCCAGCAGGCTAGCGGGGGAATACGATACGCAGTATTTT
TRBV5-6	TRBJ2-5	once	TRBD1	CASSPLNRDRGGETQYF	TGTGCCAGCAGCCCTCTGAATCGAGACAGGGGTGGAGAGACCCAGTACTTC
TRBV14	TRBJ2-4	.	TRBD1	CASSQDVGQGKNIQYF	TGTGCCAGCAGCCAAGATGTCGGACAGGGGAAAAACATTCAGTACTTC
TRBV10-3	TRBJ2-7	.	TRBD2	CAIGGAGGTYEQYF	TGTGCCATTGGGGGAGCGGGGGGAACCTACGAGCAGTACTTC
TRBV27	TRBJ2-7	.	TRBD2	CASSSTSGGTYRTWSYEQYF	TGTGCCAGCAGTTCAACTAGCGGGGGGACTTATAGGACATGGTCCTACGAGCAGTACTTC
TRBV5-5	TRBJ1-4	.	.	CASSLYGTTNEKLFF	TGTGCCAGCAGCTTGTACGGGACAACTAATGAAAAACTGTTTTTT
TRBV12-3/TRBV12-4	TRBJ1-2	.	.	CASSQGLNYGYTF	TGTGCCAGCAGTCAGGGACTTAACTATGGCTACACCTTC
TRBV6-6	TRBJ2-2	.	.	CASRTGGDTGELFF	TGTGCCAGCCGGACAGGCGGGGACACCGGGGAGCTGTTTTTT
TRBV6-5	TRBJ1-2	.	.	CASSWQGSYTF	TGTGCCAGCAGTTGGCAGGGGAGCTACACCTTC
TRBV6-5	TRBJ1-6	few	TRBD1	CASNRGYGSPLHF	TGTGCCAGCAACAGGGGGTATGGTTCACCCCTCCACTTT
TRBV28	TRBJ1-2	once	TRBD1	CASSSAQRTGGEGYTF	TGTGCCAGCAGTTCCGCCCAGCGGACAGGGGGTGAGGGCTACACCTTC
TRBV5-8	TRBJ2-5	.	.	CASNAGLGYQETQYF	TGTGCCAGCAACGCAGGGTTAGGCTACCAAGAGACCCAGTACTTC
TRBV14	TRBJ1-1	.	TRBD1	CASSARTGYTEAFF	TGTGCCAGCAGCGCCCGGACAGGGTACACTGAAGCTTTCTTT
TRBV6-5	TRBJ1-1	.	TRBD1	CASSTGARTEAFF	TGTGCCAGCAGTACAGGGGCGCGTACTGAAGCTTTCTTT
TRBV10-3	TRBJ2-7	.	TRBD1	CAISGLGQGTGEQYF	TGTGCCATCAGTGGCCTGGGACAGGGTACGGGGGAGCAGTACTTC
TRBV4-3	TRBJ1-4	.	.	CASSQGARGGEKLFF	TGCGCCAGCAGCCAAGGGGCCCGGGGGGGAGAAAAACTGTTTTTT
TRBV12-2	TRBJ1-1	.	.	CASRFLRRGRPEAFF	TGTGCAAGTCGCTTCCTTAGGAGAGGTCGACCTGAAGCTTTCTTT
TRBV11-2	TRBJ2-4	once	TRBD1	CASSLRPGGASKNIQYF	TGTGCCAGCAGCTTAAGACCAGGGGGCGCGTCCAAAAACATTCAGTACTTC
TRBV6-2/TRBV6-3	TRBJ1-1	.	.	CASSPQGFDTEAFF	TGTGCCAGCAGCCCCCAGGGTTTCGACACTGAAGCTTTCTTT
TRBV10-3	TRBJ1-5	.	.	CAISGVGDNQPQHF	TGTGCCATCAGTGGGGTCGGGGACAATCAGCCCCAGCATTTT
TRBV12-2	TRBJ2-7	.	.	CASVRGDPDEQYF	TGTGCAAGTGTCCGGGGGGATCCGGACGAGCAGTACTTC
TRBV11-2	TRBJ2-3	.	TRBD2	CASSYGTIHTDTQYF	TGTGCCAGCAGCTACGGGACTATCCACACAGATACGCAGTATTTT
TRBV4-1	TRBJ1-1	.	.	CASSLGGGGMTEAFF	TGCGCCAGCAGCCTAGGGGGAGGGGGGATGACTGAAGCTTTCTTT
TRBV28	TRBJ1-2	.	.	CASSLGEDYGYTF	TGTGCCAGCAGTTTAGGGGAGGACTATGGCTACACCTTC
TRBV2	TRBJ2-2	.	TRBD1	CASSTQGALSGELFF	TGTGCCAGCAGCACCCAGGGGGCGCTTAGTGGGGAGCTGTTTTTT
TRBV3-1/TRBV3-2	TRBJ1-1	.	TRBD1	CASSRGQGLEAFF	TGTGCCAGCAGCCGGGGACAGGGGCTGGAAGCTTTCTTT
TRBV6-5	TRBJ2-3	.	TRBD1	CASNGDRGADTQYF	TGTGCCAGCAACGGGGACAGGGGGGCAGATACGCAGTATTTT
TRBV3-1/TRBV3-2	TRBJ2-3	.	TRBD2	CASSPWTSGGSGTDTQYF	TGTGCCAGCAGCCCCTGGACTAGCGGGGGCTCGGGGACAGATACGCAGTATTTT
TRBV19	TRBJ1-5	.	.	CASRDSGDSNQPQHF	TGTGCCAGTCGGGACTCGGGCGATAGCAATCAGCCCCAGCATTTT
TRBV11-2	TRBJ2-7	few	.	CASSRLGAYEQYF	TGTGCCAGCAGCCGCTTGGGAGCTTACGAGCAGTACTTC
TRBV11-2	TRBJ2-1	.	TRBD2	CASSSPRGAREQFF	TGTGCCAGCAGTTCACCGCGGGGGGCACGTGAGCAGTTCTTC
TRBV27	TRBJ1-5	.	TRBD1	CASSPGQGPSGQPQHF	TGTGCCAGCAGTCCAGGACAGGGACCTTCGGGGCAGCCCCAGCATTTT
TRBV7-2	TRBJ2-2	.	TRBD2	CASSLVGRAGVNTGELFF	TGTGCCAGCAGCTTAGTCGGCAGGGCGGGAGTGAACACCGGGGAGCTGTTTTTT
TRBV6-5	TRBJ1-6	.	.	CASSYSSKGLGSPLHF	TGTGCCAGCAGTTACTCGAGCAAGGGGCTTGGTTCACCCCTCCACTTT
TRBV5-4	TRBJ1-1	.	TRBD1	CASSLKGRGRAEAFF	TGTGCCAGCAGCTTAAAAGGCAGGGGGCGCGCTGAAGCTTTCTTT
TRBV19	TRBJ1-3	.	.	CASSTAGSTGNTIYF	TGTGCCAGTAGTACGGCAGGCTCCACAGGAAACACCATATATTTT